Detailed here is one T cell receptor beta chain. The antigen is undetermined. This specimen belongs to a study of cytomegalovirus exposure and HLA in healthy donors. General study findings and limits: After further analysis at a later stage, 15,000 to 20,000 TCR beta sequences were associated with HLA alleles at 0.05 false discovery rate.

The PCR ran on 60 Vbeta and 13 Jbeta primers. TCRdb's copy holds only in-frame clones and misses some; the assay was immunoSEQ multiplex PCR. This sample has roughly 150,000 clones, with 65% to 75% found just once. This receptor was obtained from a man in his 60s in good health and CMV-seronegative. The sequenced sample was PBMCs.

The CDR3 spells CASSQTPAGPGVTNYGYTF. The CDR3 DNA reads as TGTGCCAGCAGCCAGACCCCGGCCGGGCCCGGGGTAACTAACTATGGCTACACCTTC. The chain is built from TRBV4-2 and TRBJ1-2; D remains ambiguous. The CDR3 runs to 19 residues. Germline CDR1 and CDR2: LGHNA and YNFKEQ. Trimming removed 3 bases from V and 0 bases from J, with 23 bases in between.